Shown below are 20 T cell receptor beta chains from a single sample sequenced in a study of cytomegalovirus exposure and HLA in healthy donors (TCRdb year 2017). Library prep was done by the immunoSEQ multiplex PCR assay. The multiplex PCR relied on a mix of 60 forward primers for TCR Vbeta segments and 13 reverse primers for TCR Jbeta segments. As stored in TCRdb, this immuneACCESS dataset retains in-frame rearrangements with V and J assigned. A fraction of the clones does not appear; measured against another copy, unresolved V genes explain less than half of the discrepancy, and the remainder lacks a known reason. The sample includes 150,000 or so clones, with under 75% observed a single time. The ten largest account for less than 8.5% of the sample. The sequenced sample consisted of PBMCs. The receptors come from a middle-aged man in good health and CMV-seropositive.

The V and J genes are TRBV2 and TRBJ1-2, with 7 bases that match TRBD1. The ends lost 6 bases at V and 8 bases at J; junction bases unmatched: 15. Looked up from germline, CDR1 is SNHLY and CDR2 is FYNNEI. CDR3 size: 15 residues. The CDR3 nucleotides read TGTGCCAGCAGGGAGAGCGAGGGGGCCTCGAAGGGCTACACCTTC. Translation gives CASRESEGASKGYTF.

This clone was observed a few times. This chain uses TRBV7-8 with TRBJ1-5, with 7 bases lining up with TRBD1. There are 14 residues in the CDR3. The junction had 4 bases not matched to a gene; V was cut back by 1 base and J by 7 bases. CDR1 is SGHVS, CDR2 FQNEAQ, per germline. Here the CDR3 DNA reads TGTGCCAGCAGCTTAGAGGGGGCAGGGCAGCCCCAGCATTTT. Its translation: CASSLEGAGQPQHF.

CDR3 nucleotide sequence: TGTGCCAGCAGCTACCAACTAGAGTACACAGATACGCAGTATTTT. This gives the protein CASSYQLEYTDTQYF. The chain employs TRBV7-2 and TRBJ2-3, with a possible D match to TRBD2 (5 bases). This CDR3 spans 15 amino acids. The germline gives CDR1 SGHTA, CDR2 FQGNSA. Deletions cut 4 bases from V and 2 bases from J, with 13 bases between.

The V call is TRBV6-6, the J call TRBJ2-7; D is perhaps TRBD2 (5 bases). CDR3 length equals 15 residues. V was shortened by 3 bases and J by 3 bases, with 15 bases between the two germline ends. Looked up from germline, CDR1 is MNHNY and CDR2 is SVGAGI (reference sequence). CDR3 nucleotide sequence: TGTGCCAGCAGTTATGAGGGCCCCCGAAACTACGAGCAGTACTTC. It translates to CASSYEGPRNYEQYF.

Note on this clone: Other DNA variants within this sample encode the same CDR3. The gene calls are TRBV7-2 and TRBJ1-5, with D tentatively TRBD1 (5 bases). Germline loops: CDR1 SGHTA, CDR2 FQGNSA. V dropped 1 base and J dropped 7 bases, with 11 bases sitting between them. There are 14 residues in the CDR3. As DNA, the CDR3 is TGTGCCAGCAGCTTAGGCAGGGTCGGACAGCCCCAGCATTTT. Translation gives CASSLGRVGQPQHF.

Here the CDR3 DNA reads TGTGCCAGCACTCCTTCCGGGGGCACTGAAGCTTTCTTT. This codes for CASTPSGGTEAFF. V gene TRBV6-5 combines with J gene TRBJ1-1; D might be TRBD1 (5 bases). Germline lookup yields CDR1 MNHEY and CDR2 SVGAGI. Trimming stripped 7 bases from V and 4 bases from J, with 13 bases between. This CDR3 spans 13 amino acids.

This sequence joins TRBV28 and TRBJ1-5; maybe TRBD1 (5 bases). The CDR3 is made up of 18 amino acids. CDR1 and CDR2 (germline): MDHEN, SYDVKM. Deletions cut 5 bases from V and 0 bases from J, with 20 bases between. The CDR3 sequence: CASSPISGHSHSNQPQHF. DNA of the CDR3: TGTGCCAGCAGTCCAATATCCGGACATTCACATAGCAATCAGCCCCAGCATTTT.

The J gene is TRBJ1-5, the V gene TRBV4-3; maybe TRBD1 (6 bases). With 4 bases removed from V and 4 bases from J, the gap between germline ends came to 14 bases. Germline CDR1 and CDR2: LGHNA and YSLEER. The CDR3 length is 15 residues. The CDR3: CASSRGRQANQPQHF. In nucleotides, the CDR3 is TGCGCCAGCAGCCGGGGAAGACAGGCGAATCAGCCCCAGCATTTT.

There are a few counts of this clone. The rearrangement links TRBV19 to TRBJ1-5, with D perhaps matching TRBD1 (5 bases). V was cut by 5 bases and J by 9 bases, with 17 bases left in between. Germline assignment: CDR1 LNHDA and CDR2 SQIVND (reference sequence). This CDR3 is 14 amino acids long. CDR3 amino acids: CASSSRGSGMPQHF. DNA of the CDR3: TGTGCCAGTAGTTCGCGGGGCAGTGGGATGCCCCAGCATTTT.

The V gene is TRBV11-2, the J gene TRBJ2-3; 10 bases match TRBD2. CDR1 is SGHAT and CDR2 is FQNNGV in the germline V gene. The V and J ends lost 5 bases and 1 base, in that order; junction bases with no gene match: 6. The CDR3 extends over 16 amino acids. The CDR3 coding sequence is TGTGCCAGCAGCCCGCTAGCGGGGGCCCGCACAGATACGCAGTATTTT. Its translation is CASSPLAGARTDTQYF.

V and J are TRBV9 and TRBJ2-1; D is unresolved. Germline V gives CDR1 SGDLS, CDR2 YYNGEE. V was shortened by 0 bases and J by 7 bases, with 8 bases between the two germline ends. CDR3 length equals 13 residues. In DNA form, the CDR3 reads TGTGCCAGCAGCGTAGAATCCCGGAATGAGCAGTTCTTC. It yields the protein CASSVESRNEQFF.

The CDR3 DNA follows: TGTGCCACCAGCAGAGGGGGACAGAATGAAAAACTGTTTTTT. This gives the protein CATSRGGQNEKLFF. V is TRBV15 and J is TRBJ1-4; 7 nucleotides agree with TRBD1. V lost 1 base to trimming and J lost 5 bases; unmatched junction nucleotides: 1. CDR1 is LNHNV and CDR2 is YYDKDF in the germline V gene (reference sequence). This CDR3 comprises 14 residues.

The V and J genes are TRBV14 and TRBJ2-3, with TRBD2 matching 8 bases. Germline assignment: CDR1 SGHDN and CDR2 FVKESK. The V gene end was trimmed by 2 bases and the J gene end by 2 bases; junction bases not matched to a gene: 3. CDR3 size: 15 residues. The CDR3 region has the DNA TGTGCCAGCAGCCAACAGCGGGGGATCACAGATACGCAGTATTTT. The encoded protein is CASSQQRGITDTQYF.

A single count supports this clone. This chain links TRBV27 with TRBJ1-5; TRBD1 matches 7 bases. Germline-derived CDR1 and CDR2 are MNHEY and SMNVEV (reference sequence). V lost 5 bases to trimming and J lost 7 bases; unmatched junction nucleotides: 11. The CDR3 runs to 15 residues. The CDR3 coding sequence is TGTGCCAGCAGTAAAAGAGGGGGCCCGGGGCAGCCCCAGCATTTT. Translated: CASSKRGGPGQPQHF.

CDR3 in DNA: TGTGCCAGCAGCTTTCCCGGGGAGGGAAGATACTACAATGAGCAGTTCTTC. It encodes CASSFPGEGRYYNEQFF. This chain joins TRBV7-9 and TRBJ2-1; 7 nucleotides align to TRBD2. CDR1 and CDR2 from the germline V gene are SEHNR and FQNEAQ (reference sequence). J was trimmed by 3 bases and V by 3 bases; bases with no gene match: 11. The length of the CDR3 is 17 residues.

The V call is TRBV9, the J call TRBJ2-7; 7 bases are a match to TRBD1. This CDR3 contains 16 residues. The V gene end was trimmed by 0 bases and the J gene end by 2 bases; junction bases not matched to a gene: 8. Germline V gene data show CDR1 as SGDLS and CDR2 as YYNGEE. This CDR3 reads CASSVGLGQATYEQYF. CDR3 DNA sequence: TGTGCCAGCAGCGTAGGTCTCGGACAGGCTACCTACGAGCAGTACTTC.

DNA for the CDR3: TGTGCCAGCAGTGGACTAGCGGGTAAATACGAGCAGTACTTC. It yields the protein CASSGLAGKYEQYF. The chain is built from TRBV6-5 and TRBJ2-7; 11 bases match TRBD2. Looked up from germline, CDR1 is MNHEY and CDR2 is SVGAGI. CDR3 length: 14 residues. With 5 bases clipped from V and 4 bases from J, the junction kept 4 bases outside the gene matches.

CDR3 DNA sequence: TGTGCCAGCAGCTTAACAGGGGACACTGAAGCTTTCTTT. It is translated as CASSLTGDTEAFF. This chain uses TRBV7-6 with TRBJ1-1, with 7 bases aligning to TRBD1. The CDR3 extends over 13 amino acids. V was clipped by 2 bases and J by 3 bases; unmatched bases: 0. Germline CDR1 SGHVS, CDR2 FNYEAQ.

The chain is built from TRBV5-8 and TRBJ2-5, with TRBD1 identical over 8 bases. CDR1 is SGHTS, CDR2 YDEGEE, per germline. V lost 0 bases to trimming and J lost 2 bases; unmatched junction nucleotides: 3. This CDR3 has 15 amino acids. CDR3 sequence: CASSLGRGPQETQYF. CDR3 bases: TGTGCCAGCAGCTTGGGCAGGGGGCCTCAAGAGACCCAGTACTTC. The full variable domain, with the rest looked up from reference TRBV5-8 and TRBJ2-5, is EAGVTQSPTHLIKTRGQQATLRCSPISGHTSVYWYQQALGLGLQFLLWYDEGEERNRGNFPPRFSGRQFPNYSSELNVNALELEDSALYLCASSLGRGPQETQYFGPGTRLLVL.

V and J are TRBV5-1 and TRBJ1-3, with 9 bases matching TRBD1. The CDR3 totals 19 residues. Unmatched junction bases numbered 13, after V lost 3 bases and J lost 0 bases. Germline loops: CDR1 SGHRS, CDR2 YFSETQ. The chain's CDR3 is CASSSTGTGTIDSGNTIYF. DNA of the CDR3: TGCGCCAGCAGCTCTACCGGGACAGGGACGATCGACTCTGGAAACACCATATATTTT.